This TCR beta chain was captured by sequencing in a study of memory CD4+ T cells and cytomegalovirus serostatus. Study background: Donors were healthy Belgian adults, 9 or 10 CMV seropositive and some 24 seronegative. General study points: About 40% of the roughly 160 known CMV-associated TCRbeta sequences appeared in CD4+ memory.

Regarding this clone: The antigen is not known.

Repertoires were generated with immunoSEQ multiplex PCR, while TCRdb's copy carries only in-frame clones and drops some. This sample carries under 55,000 clones, about three quarters of them seen once, and the ten largest clones take around 1.3%. The sort gate was single viable CD3+CD4+CD8-CD45RO+ cells for memory CD4+ T cells. CMV serostatus came from serum IgG against pp150, pp28, p38, p52. Total CD4+ T cells were enriched by CD4 positive selection. V gave up 5 bases and J gave up 6 bases, with 9 bases separating them. Germline V CDR1 and CDR2: MNHEY, SVGAGI. The CDR3 runs 12 residues. This clonotype was obtained from an adult in good health and CMV-seropositive. The chain is built from TRBV6-5 and TRBJ2-3, with a possible D match to TRBD1 (6 bases). The source material was memory CD4+ T cells from blood. The CDR3 loop is CASSGQGDTQYF. CDR3 DNA: TGTGCCAGCAGTGGTCAGGGGGATACGCAGTATTTT.